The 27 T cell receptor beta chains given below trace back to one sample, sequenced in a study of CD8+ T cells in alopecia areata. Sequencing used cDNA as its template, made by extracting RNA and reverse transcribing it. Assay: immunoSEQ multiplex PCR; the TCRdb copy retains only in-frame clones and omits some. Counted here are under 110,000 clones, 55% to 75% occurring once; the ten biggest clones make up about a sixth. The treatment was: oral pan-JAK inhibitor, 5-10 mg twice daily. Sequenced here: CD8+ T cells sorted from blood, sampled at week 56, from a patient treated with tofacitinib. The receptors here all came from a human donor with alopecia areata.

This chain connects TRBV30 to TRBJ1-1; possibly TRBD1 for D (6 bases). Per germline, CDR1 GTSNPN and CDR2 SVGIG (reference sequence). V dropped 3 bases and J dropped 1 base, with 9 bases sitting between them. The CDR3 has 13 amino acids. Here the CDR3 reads CAWRIQGNTEAFF. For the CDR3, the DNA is TGTGCCTGGAGGATACAGGGGAACACTGAAGCTTTCTTT.

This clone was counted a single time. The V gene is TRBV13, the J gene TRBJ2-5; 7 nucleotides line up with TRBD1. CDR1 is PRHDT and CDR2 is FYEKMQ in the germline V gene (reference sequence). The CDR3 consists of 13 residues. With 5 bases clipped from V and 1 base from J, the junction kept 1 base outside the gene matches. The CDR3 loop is CASSRDSQETQYF. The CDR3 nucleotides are TGTGCCAGCAGCCGGGACAGCCAAGAGACCCAGTACTTC.

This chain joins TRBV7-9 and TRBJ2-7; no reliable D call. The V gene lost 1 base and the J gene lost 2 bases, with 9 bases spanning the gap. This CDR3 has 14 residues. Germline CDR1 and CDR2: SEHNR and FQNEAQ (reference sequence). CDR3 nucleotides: TGTGCCAGCAGCTTAGTTCCAGCCACCTACGAGCAGTACTTC. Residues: CASSLVPATYEQYF.

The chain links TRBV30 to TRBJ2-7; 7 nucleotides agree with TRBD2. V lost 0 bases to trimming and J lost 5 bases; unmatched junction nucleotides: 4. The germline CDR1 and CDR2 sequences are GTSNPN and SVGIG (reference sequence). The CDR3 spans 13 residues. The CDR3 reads CAWSVASGNEQYF. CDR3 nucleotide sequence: TGTGCCTGGAGTGTAGCTAGCGGAAACGAGCAGTACTTC.

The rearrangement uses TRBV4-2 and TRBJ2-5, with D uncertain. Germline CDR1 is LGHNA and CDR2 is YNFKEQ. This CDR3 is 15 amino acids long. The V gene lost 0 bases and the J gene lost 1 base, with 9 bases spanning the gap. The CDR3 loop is CASSQEQSVQETQYF. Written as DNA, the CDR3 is TGTGCCAGCAGCCAAGAGCAAAGCGTCCAAGAGACCCAGTACTTC.

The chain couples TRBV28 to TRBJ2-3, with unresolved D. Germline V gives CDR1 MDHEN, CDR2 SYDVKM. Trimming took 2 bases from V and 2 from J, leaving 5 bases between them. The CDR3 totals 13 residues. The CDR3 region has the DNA TGTGCCAGCAGTTTAAGGTACACAGATACGCAGTATTTT. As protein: CASSLRYTDTQYF.

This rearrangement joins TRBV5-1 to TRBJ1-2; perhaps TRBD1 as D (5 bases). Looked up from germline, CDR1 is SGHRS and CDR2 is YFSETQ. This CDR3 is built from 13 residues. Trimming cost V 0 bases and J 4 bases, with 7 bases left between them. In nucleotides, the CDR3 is TGCGCCAGCAGCTTGGGACAGTTCTATGGCTACACCTTC. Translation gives CASSLGQFYGYTF.

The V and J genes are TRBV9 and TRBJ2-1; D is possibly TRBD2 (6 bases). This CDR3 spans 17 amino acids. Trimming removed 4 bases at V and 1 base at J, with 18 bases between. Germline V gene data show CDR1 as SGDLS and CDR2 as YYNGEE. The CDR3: CASSSTLGTQSYNEQFF. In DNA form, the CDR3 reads TGTGCCAGCAGCTCCACCCTCGGGACTCAGTCCTACAATGAGCAGTTCTTC.

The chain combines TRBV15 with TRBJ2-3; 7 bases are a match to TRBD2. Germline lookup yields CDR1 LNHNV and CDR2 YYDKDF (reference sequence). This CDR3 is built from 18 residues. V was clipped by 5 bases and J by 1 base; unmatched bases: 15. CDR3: CATSPLNPSGAGTDTQYF. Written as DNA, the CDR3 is TGTGCCACCAGCCCCTTAAACCCCAGCGGGGCGGGCACAGATACGCAGTATTTT.

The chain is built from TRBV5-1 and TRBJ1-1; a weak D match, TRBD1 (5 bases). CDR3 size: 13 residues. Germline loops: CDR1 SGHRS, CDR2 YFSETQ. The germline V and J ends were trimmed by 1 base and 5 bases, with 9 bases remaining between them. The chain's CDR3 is CASSLFEGTEAFF. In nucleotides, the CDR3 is TGCGCCAGCAGCTTGTTTGAGGGGACTGAAGCTTTCTTT. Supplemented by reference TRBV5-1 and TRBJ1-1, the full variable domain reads KAGVTQTPRYLIKTRGQQVTLSCSPISGHRSVSWYQQTPGQGLQFLFEYFSETQRNKGNFPGRFSGRQFSNSRSEMNVSTLELGDSALYLCASSLFEGTEAFFGQGTRLTVV.

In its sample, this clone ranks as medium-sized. The CDR3 spells CATSTQGQRDGYTF. CDR3 nucleotides: TGTGCCACCAGCACTCAGGGGCAAAGAGATGGCTACACCTTC. The gene calls are TRBV15 and TRBJ1-2; the D gene is possibly TRBD1 (6 bases). This CDR3 spans 14 amino acids. V lost 4 bases and J 6 bases, leaving 15 bases between the germline ends. CDR1 is LNHNV, CDR2 YYDKDF, per germline (reference sequence).

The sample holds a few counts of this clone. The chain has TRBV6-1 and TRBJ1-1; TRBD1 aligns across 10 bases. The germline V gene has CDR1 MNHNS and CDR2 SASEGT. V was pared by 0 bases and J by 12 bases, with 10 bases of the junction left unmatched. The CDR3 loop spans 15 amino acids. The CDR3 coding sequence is TGTGCCAGCAGTGAAGCCGATGACAGGGGGCGGAGGACTTTCTTT. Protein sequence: CASSEADDRGRRTFF.

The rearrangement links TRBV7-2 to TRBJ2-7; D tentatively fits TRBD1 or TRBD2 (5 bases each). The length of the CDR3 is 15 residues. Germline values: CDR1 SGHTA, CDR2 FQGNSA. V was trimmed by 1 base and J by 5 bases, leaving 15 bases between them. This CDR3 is CASSLGGSVIHEQYF. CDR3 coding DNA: TGTGCCAGCAGCTTAGGGGGGTCGGTTATCCACGAGCAGTACTTC.

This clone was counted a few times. The CDR3 here is CASSLSPGTYNEQFF. The CDR3 nucleotides read TGTGCCAGCAGCTTAAGCCCGGGGACTTACAATGAGCAGTTCTTC. The V gene is TRBV7-3, the J gene TRBJ2-1, with TRBD2 as a possible D gene (6 bases). CDR1 is SGHTA and CDR2 is FQGTGA in the germline V gene. The CDR3 contains 15 residues. V gave up 1 base and J gave up 4 bases, with 11 bases separating them.

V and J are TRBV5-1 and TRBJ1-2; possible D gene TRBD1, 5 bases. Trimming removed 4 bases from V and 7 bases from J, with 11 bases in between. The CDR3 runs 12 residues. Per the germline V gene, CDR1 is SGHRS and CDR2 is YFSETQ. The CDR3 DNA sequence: TGCGCCAGCAGCAAGGACACCGGTGGCTACACCTTC. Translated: CASSKDTGGYTF.

CDR3 nucleotides: TGCAGCGTTGCCACAGGGGACTATGGCTACACCTTC. It specifies CSVATGDYGYTF. V is TRBV29-1 and J is TRBJ1-2, with 7 bases fitting TRBD1. The ends lost 4 bases at V and 3 bases at J; junction bases unmatched: 2. CDR3 size: 12 residues. The germline V gene has CDR1 SQVTM and CDR2 ANQGSEA.

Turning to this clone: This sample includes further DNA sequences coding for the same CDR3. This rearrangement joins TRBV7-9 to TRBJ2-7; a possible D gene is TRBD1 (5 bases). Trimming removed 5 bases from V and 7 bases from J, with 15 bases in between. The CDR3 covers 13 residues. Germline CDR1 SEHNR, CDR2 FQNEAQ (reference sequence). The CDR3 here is CASSPAGLGEQYF. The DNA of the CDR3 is TGTGCCAGCAGCCCAGCAGGGTTGGGGGAGCAGTACTTC.

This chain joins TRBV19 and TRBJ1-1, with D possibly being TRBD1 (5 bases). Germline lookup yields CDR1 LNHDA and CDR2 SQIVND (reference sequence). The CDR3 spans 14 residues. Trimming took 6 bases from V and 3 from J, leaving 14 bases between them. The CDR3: CASREGRRDTEAFF. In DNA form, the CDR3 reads TGTGCCAGTAGGGAGGGGAGGCGTGACACTGAAGCTTTCTTT.

The CDR3 loop is CASSPLDTGGGYNEQFF. In nucleotides, the CDR3 is TGTGCCAGCAGCCCATTAGATACCGGCGGCGGGTACAATGAGCAGTTCTTC. V is TRBV7-9 and J is TRBJ2-1, with D tentatively TRBD2 (5 bases). The CDR3 consists of 17 residues. Trimming left V 5 bases short and J 4 bases short, with 21 bases between. Germline CDR1 is SEHNR and CDR2 is FQNEAQ (reference sequence).

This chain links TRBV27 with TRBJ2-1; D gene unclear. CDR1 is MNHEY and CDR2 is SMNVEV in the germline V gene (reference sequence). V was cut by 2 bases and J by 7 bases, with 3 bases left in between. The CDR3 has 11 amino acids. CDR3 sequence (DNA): TGTGCCAGCAGTTTAGGTAATGAGCAGTTCTTC. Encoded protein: CASSLGNEQFF.

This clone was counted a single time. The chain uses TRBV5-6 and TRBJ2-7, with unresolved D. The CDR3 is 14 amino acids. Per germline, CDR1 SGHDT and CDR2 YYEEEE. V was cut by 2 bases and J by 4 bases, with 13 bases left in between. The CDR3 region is CASSLGLTVYEQYF. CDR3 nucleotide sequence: TGTGCCAGCAGCTTAGGGTTGACGGTTTACGAGCAGTACTTC.

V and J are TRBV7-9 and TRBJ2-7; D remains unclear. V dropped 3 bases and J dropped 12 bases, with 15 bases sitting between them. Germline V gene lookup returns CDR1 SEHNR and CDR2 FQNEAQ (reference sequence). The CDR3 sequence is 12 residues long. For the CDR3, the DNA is TGTGCCAGCAGCTTCCTTGGTCCTGAAGCGTACTTC. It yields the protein CASSFLGPEAYF.

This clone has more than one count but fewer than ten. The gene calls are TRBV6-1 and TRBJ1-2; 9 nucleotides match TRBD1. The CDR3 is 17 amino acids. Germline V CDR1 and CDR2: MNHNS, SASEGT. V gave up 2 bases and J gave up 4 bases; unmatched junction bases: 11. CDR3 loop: CASSEPLRDRDTYGYTF. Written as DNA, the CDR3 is TGTGCCAGCAGTGAACCACTCCGGGACAGGGATACCTATGGCTACACCTTC.

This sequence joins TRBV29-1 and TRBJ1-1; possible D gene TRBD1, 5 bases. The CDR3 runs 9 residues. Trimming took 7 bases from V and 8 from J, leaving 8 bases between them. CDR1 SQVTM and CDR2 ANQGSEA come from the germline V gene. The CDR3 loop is CSDGDEAFF. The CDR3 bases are TGCAGCGACGGGGACGAAGCTTTCTTT. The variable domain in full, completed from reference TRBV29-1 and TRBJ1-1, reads SAVISQKPSRDICQRGTSLTIQCQVDSQVTMMFWYRQQPGQSLTLIATANQGSEATYESGFVIDKFPISRPNLTFSTLTVSNMSPEDSSIYLCSDGDEAFFGQGTRLTVV.

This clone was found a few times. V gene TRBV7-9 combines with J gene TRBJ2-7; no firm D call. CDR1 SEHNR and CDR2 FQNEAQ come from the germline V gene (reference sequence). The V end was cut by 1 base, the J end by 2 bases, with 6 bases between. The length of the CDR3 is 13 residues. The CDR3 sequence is CASSLGITYEQYF. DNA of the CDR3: TGTGCCAGCAGCTTAGGTATTACCTACGAGCAGTACTTC.

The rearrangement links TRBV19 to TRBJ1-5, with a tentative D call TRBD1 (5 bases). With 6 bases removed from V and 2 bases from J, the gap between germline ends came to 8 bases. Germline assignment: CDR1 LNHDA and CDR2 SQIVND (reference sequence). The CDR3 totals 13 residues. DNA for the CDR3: TGTGCCAGTAGCAGGGACGGCAATCAGCCCCAGCATTTT. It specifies CASSRDGNQPQHF.

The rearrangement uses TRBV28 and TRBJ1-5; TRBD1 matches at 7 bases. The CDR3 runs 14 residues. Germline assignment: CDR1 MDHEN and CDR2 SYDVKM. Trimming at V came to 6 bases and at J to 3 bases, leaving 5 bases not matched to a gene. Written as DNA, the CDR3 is TGTGCCAGCAGCTCTGGACAGGCCAATCAGCCCCAGCATTTT. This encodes CASSSGQANQPQHF.